A selection of T cell receptor beta chains follows, all from one sample in a study of blood T cell repertoires in COVID-19. Assay used: immunoSEQ multiplex PCR; TCRdb lists only in-frame clones, some missing. The sample carries some 150,000 clones, around 75% recorded once. Sequenced sample: peripheral blood. The receptors originated from a woman of 80 years or more with acute or convalescent COVID-19. Each CDR3 is given with its conserved first and last residue. The order of the fields is V gene, clone size, J gene, CDR3 protein. Expanded clones are given a class, and other clones once, few, many or no size at all.

V: TRBV7-2
size: .
J: TRBJ1-2
CDR3: CASSLGVDRGYGYTF

V: TRBV18
size: .
J: TRBJ1-1
CDR3: CASSPGANTEAFF

V: TRBV18
size: once
J: TRBJ1-6
CDR3: CASSPTGENSPLHF

V: TRBV6-5
size: once
J: TRBJ2-7
CDR3: CASSFQGGDYEQYF

V: TRBV6-5
size: .
J: TRBJ2-5
CDR3: CASRTGTAGEETQYF

V: TRBV2
size: few
J: TRBJ1-5
CDR3: CAGKQEFNQPQHF

V: TRBV28
size: once
J: TRBJ1-3
CDR3: CASSPPTGHGNTIYF

V: TRBV6-6
size: .
J: TRBJ2-5
CDR3: CASRPTSGGAEETQYF

V: TRBV30
size: .
J: TRBJ1-1
CDR3: CAWSADRAVATEAFF

V: TRBV7-3
size: .
J: TRBJ2-3
CDR3: CASSLGQSTDTQYF

V: TRBV2
size: .
J: TRBJ1-4
CDR3: CASGREGLNEKLFF

V: TRBV28
size: .
J: TRBJ2-7
CDR3: CASGWRAPLYEQYF

V: TRBV30
size: few
J: TRBJ1-2
CDR3: CAWSSGVYGYTF

V: TRBV6-5
size: .
J: TRBJ2-2
CDR3: CASSYSGTNTGELFF

V: TRBV19
size: .
J: TRBJ1-5
CDR3: CASSTSQGWNQPQHF

V: TRBV5-1
size: .
J: TRBJ2-7
CDR3: CASSLPLQATASSYEQYF

V: TRBV5-1
size: .
J: TRBJ2-2
CDR3: CASSFITGGRSFGELFF

V: TRBV7-9
size: .
J: TRBJ1-3
CDR3: CASSPGTAGNTIYF

V: TRBV11-3
size: few
J: TRBJ2-7
CDR3: CASSLTGVEQYF

V: TRBV21-1
size: .
J: TRBJ1-1
CDR3: CASSPTTELNTEAFF

V: TRBV2
size: .
J: TRBJ1-4
CDR3: CASSRLDRGNEKLFF

V: TRBV20-1
size: once
J: TRBJ1-2
CDR3: CSASRQNYGYTF

V: TRBV6-5
size: .
J: TRBJ2-2
CDR3: CASTTGRLNTGELFF

V: TRBV11-2
size: .
J: TRBJ2-3
CDR3: CASSGYGITDTQYF

V: TRBV6-4
size: once
J: TRBJ2-1
CDR3: CASSDPAGGRGNEQFF

V: TRBV30
size: .
J: TRBJ2-6
CDR3: CAWEVGGWFSGANVLTF

V: TRBV7-2
size: .
J: TRBJ2-3
CDR3: CASSPGQAYLGDTQYF

V: TRBV30
size: once
J: TRBJ2-2
CDR3: CAWRSGGAGTGELFF

V: TRBV5-5
size: .
J: TRBJ1-4
CDR3: CASSVLPGDSVNEKLFF

V: TRBV24-1
size: .
J: TRBJ1-1
CDR3: CATSVRGGAEAFF

V: TRBV28
size: .
J: TRBJ2-1
CDR3: CASSLGGTGSNEQFF

V: TRBV6-5
size: .
J: TRBJ1-1
CDR3: CASRFEDRPNTEAFF

V: TRBV5-1
size: .
J: TRBJ2-7
CDR3: CASSAGHLSYEQYF

V: TRBV6-5
size: .
J: TRBJ1-1
CDR3: CASSPGQRNTEAFF

V: TRBV9
size: once
J: TRBJ1-4
CDR3: CASSQGGFREKLFF

V: TRBV10-1
size: .
J: TRBJ1-6
CDR3: CASPSDPDRVNSPLHF

V: TRBV27
size: .
J: TRBJ1-2
CDR3: CASSLKGVWGDRNYGYTF

V: TRBV5-1
size: .
J: TRBJ1-5
CDR3: CASSLREGANQPQHF

V: TRBV19
size: .
J: TRBJ2-2
CDR3: CASNQGTGGTGELFF

V: TRBV4-1
size: .
J: TRBJ1-5
CDR3: CASSQGAGYQPQHF

V: TRBV6-5
size: .
J: TRBJ2-1
CDR3: CASSYSRLMLHEQFF

V: TRBV28
size: .
J: TRBJ1-2
CDR3: CASNVGGVSGYTF

V: TRBV12-3/TRBV12-4
size: .
J: TRBJ1-1
CDR3: CASSTGMNTEAFF

V: TRBV5-1
size: .
J: TRBJ1-6
CDR3: CASSSRGTNSPLHF

V: TRBV25-1
size: .
J: TRBJ2-5
CDR3: CASRRGGAETQYF

V: TRBV2
size: .
J: TRBJ2-5
CDR3: CASRGQLGETQYF

V: TRBV11-2
size: few
J: TRBJ2-5
CDR3: CASSSSGTMSGRETQYF

V: TRBV28
size: .
J: TRBJ1-5
CDR3: CASSQSTRGAGQPQHF

V: TRBV7-3
size: .
J: TRBJ2-2
CDR3: CASSPGTSGRSNTGELFF

V: TRBV6-5
size: .
J: TRBJ2-5
CDR3: CASRQSQETQYF

V: TRBV7-6
size: .
J: TRBJ2-5
CDR3: CASSMGLAKETQYF

V: TRBV30
size: .
J: TRBJ2-6
CDR3: CACRTRDRVDSGANVLTF

V: TRBV9
size: .
J: TRBJ2-2
CDR3: CASSVIRRGGPRGTGELFF

V: TRBV9
size: .
J: TRBJ2-3
CDR3: CASSAATGPSTDTQYF

V: TRBV2
size: .
J: TRBJ2-7
CDR3: CASRQEVIGEQYF

V: TRBV2
size: .
J: TRBJ1-2
CDR3: CASSEQGGYYGYTF

V: TRBV2
size: .
J: TRBJ2-4
CDR3: CASSSQPGTSGGLAKNIQYF

V: TRBV19
size: few
J: TRBJ2-5
CDR3: CASSRRVWETQYF

V: TRBV19
size: few
J: TRBJ1-5
CDR3: CASSNIRTGIYQPQHF